Listed below are T cell receptor beta chains from one sample, sequenced in a study of blood T cell repertoires in COVID-19. Produced via immunoSEQ multiplex PCR; TCRdb's table is partial and in-frame only. The sample lists fewer than 250,000 clones; 88% were seen once. Sequencing used peripheral blood. The source is a man between 40 and 49 years old with acute or convalescent COVID-19. The CDR3 runs from the conserved cysteine through the conserved F or W. A D gene is named only where the DNA matches it firmly. Clone size appears in some rows only: once, few, many, or a class for an expanded clone.

>TRBD2|TRBV7-2|TRBJ2-5|NA
TGTGCCAGCAGCTTAGGATTAGGCGGGGGGGGACAAGAGACCCAGTACTTC
CASSLGLGGGGQETQYF
>TRBD1|TRBV3-1/TRBV3-2|TRBJ2-3|NA
TGTGCCAGCAGCCAGCCGGGACAGGGAACAGATACGCAGTATTTT
CASSQPGQGTDTQYF
>TRBD2|TRBV7-2|TRBJ2-5|NA
TGTGCCAGCAGCTCCGTAGCGGGAGGGCCGGGAGAGACCCAGTACTTC
CASSSVAGGPGETQYF
>TRBD1|TRBV4-3|TRBJ2-7|NA
TGCGCCAGCAGCCAAGATCCGAGACAGGGTGTCGTCGAGCAGTACTTC
CASSQDPRQGVVEQYF
>TRBD1|TRBV7-9|TRBJ1-1|once
TGTGCCAGCAGCCCGAGGGACAGGATGAACACTGAAGCTTTCTTT
CASSPRDRMNTEAFF
>NA|TRBV5-1|TRBJ1-2|NA
TGCGCCAGCAGCTTGGCGGCAGCGACCCAGTCCCACTATGGCTACACCTTC
CASSLAAATQSHYGYTF
>NA|TRBV5-1|TRBJ1-1|NA
TGCGCCAGCAGCTTACTCCAGGGGAGGGGCACTGAAGCTTTCTTT
CASSLLQGRGTEAFF
>TRBD1|TRBV2|TRBJ2-3|NA
TGTGCCAGCAGCCGGGACAGAAGTACAGATACGCAGTATTTT
CASSRDRSTDTQYF
>TRBD2|TRBV10-3|TRBJ2-1|NA
TGTGCCATCAACGGCGGGAGTGCCGGCGATGAGCAGTTCTTC
CAINGGSAGDEQFF
>TRBD2|TRBV5-1|TRBJ2-1|NA
TGCGCCAGCAGCTCGGGACTAGCGGGGGTCATAGCATCCTACAATGAGCAGTTCTTC
CASSSGLAGVIASYNEQFF
>NA|TRBV11-3|TRBJ2-5|few
TGTGCCAGCAGCGGGGGGGGCAGAGAGACCCAGTACTTC
CASSGGGRETQYF
>NA|TRBV6-5|TRBJ1-2|NA
TGTGCCAGCAGCCTACACAGCTTAACTAACTATGGCTACACCTTC
CASSLHSLTNYGYTF
>TRBD1|TRBV28|TRBJ1-5|NA
TGTGCCAGCAGCTCCTCGGGACAGGGGGCTGGGCAGCCCCAGCATTTT
CASSSSGQGAGQPQHF
>TRBD1|TRBV6-5|TRBJ2-3|NA
TGTGCCAGCAGTTACGCGCGGGACAGGGGTACAGATACGCAGTATTTT
CASSYARDRGTDTQYF
>NA|TRBV21-1|TRBJ2-7|NA
TGTGCCAGCAGCACGCCAGAAGTGGCCGAGCAGTACTTC
CASSTPEVAEQYF
>NA|TRBV12-3/TRBV12-4|TRBJ2-7|few
TGTGCCAGCAGTTTGGATAGGACTCTGTACTTC
CASSLDRTLYF
>NA|TRBV6-5|TRBJ1-3|NA
TGTGCCAGCAGTCGTTCCTCGGGTGGAAACACCATATATTTT
CASSRSSGGNTIYF
>TRBD1|TRBV5-1|TRBJ2-1|once
TGCGCCAGCAGCTTGGAGGTGACAGGGTCCTACAATGAGCAGTTCTTC
CASSLEVTGSYNEQFF
>NA|TRBV10-3|TRBJ1-4|NA
TGTGCCATCAGTGAGTCGGAGTTGACAACTAATGAAAAACTGTTTTTT
CAISESELTTNEKLFF
>NA|TRBV4-1|TRBJ2-3|NA
TGCGCCAGCAGCCTCAGGGGGTCTGGGGGGGATACGCAGTATTTT
CASSLRGSGGDTQYF
>TRBD1|TRBV7-2|TRBJ1-5|NA
TGTGCCAGCAGCTTAGGAGGGGGCGTCGGCAATCAGCCCCAGCATTTT
CASSLGGGVGNQPQHF
>NA|TRBV6-5|TRBJ2-5|NA
TGTGCCAGCGCCGGACAGCCACCGAAGACCCAGTACTTC
CASAGQPPKTQYF
>NA|TRBV18|TRBJ1-5|NA
TGTGCCAGCTCACCACAGGGGTTAGCAGGCAATCAGCCCCAGCATTTT
CASSPQGLAGNQPQHF
>NA|TRBV30|TRBJ1-4|NA
TGTGCCTGGAGCACGCAGGGGATTGGAAAACTGTTTTTT
CAWSTQGIGKLFF
>TRBD1|TRBV28|TRBJ2-2|NA
TGTGCCAGCAGTTTATGGGACAGGGGGAACACCGGGGAGCTGTTTTTT
CASSLWDRGNTGELFF
>TRBD2|TRBV7-2|TRBJ2-1|NA
TGTGCCAGCAGCTTCACCGGGACTAGCGGGAGTAGTTCCTACAATGAGCAGTTCTTC
CASSFTGTSGSSSYNEQFF
>NA|TRBV11-2|TRBJ2-2|NA
TGTGCCAGCAGCTTAGATCCGGGTGGGCTGGGGAGCACCGGGGAGCTGTTTTTT
CASSLDPGGLGSTGELFF
>TRBD2|TRBV11-3|TRBJ2-1|once
TGTGCCAGCAGCTTAGAGGGGTCGGGGGGTCCCTACAATGAGCAGTTCTTC
CASSLEGSGGPYNEQFF
>NA|TRBV21-1|TRBJ1-6|NA
TGTGCCAGCAGCAAAGCCGGAGTTAATAGCTCCTATAATTCACCCCTCCACTTT
CASSKAGVNSSYNSPLHF
>NA|TRBV29-1|TRBJ2-7|NA
TGCAGCGTCGACGGCCGACACTCCTACGAGCAGTACTTC
CSVDGRHSYEQYF
>TRBD2|TRBV3-1/TRBV3-2|TRBJ2-5|NA
TGTGCCAGCAGCGCTCTAGCGGCTGTAGAGACCCAGTACTTC
CASSALAAVETQYF
>TRBD1|TRBV3-1/TRBV3-2|TRBJ2-3|NA
TGTGCCAGCAGCCAGGCCGGGACAGGGTCAGATACGCAGTATTTT
CASSQAGTGSDTQYF
>NA|TRBV6-5|TRBJ1-5|NA
TGTGCCAGCAGTTACTCATCAGGGGCCCATCAGCCCCAGCATTTT
CASSYSSGAHQPQHF
>TRBD1|TRBV19|TRBJ1-1|NA
TGTGCCAGTAGTACGTTGGCAGGGGGAAGGACTGAAGCTTTCTTT
CASSTLAGGRTEAFF
>TRBD2|TRBV27|TRBJ2-7|NA
TGTGCCAGCAGTTTATCCCCGTCCCTCACGACTAGCGGGAGGGCCGAGCAGTACTTC
CASSLSPSLTTSGRAEQYF
>NA|TRBV4-1|TRBJ1-2|NA
TGCGCCAGCAGCCAAGACCGAGCAGGCCTCTATGGCTACACCTTC
CASSQDRAGLYGYTF
>TRBD2|TRBV6-5|TRBJ2-2|NA
TGTGCCACGCGGGGGTTTTCGAACACCGGGGAGCTGTTTTTT
CATRGFSNTGELFF
>NA|TRBV21-1|TRBJ2-1|few
TGTGCCAGCAGCTCCTGGACTAGCGGGACTGACTTATACAATGAGCAGTTCTTC
CASSSWTSGTDLYNEQFF
>TRBD1|TRBV10-1|TRBJ2-7|once
TGCGCCAGCAGTGGGACAGGGTACTACGAGCAGTACTTC
CASSGTGYYEQYF
>TRBD1|TRBV9|TRBJ1-1|NA
TGTGCCAGAGCAGCCGACAGGGAGAACACTGAAGCTTTCTTT
CARAADRENTEAFF
>TRBD1|TRBV6-5|TRBJ1-5|NA
TGTGCCAGCAGCGGACAGGGCGGTGGCAATCAGCCCCAGCATTTT
CASSGQGGGNQPQHF
>NA|TRBV20-1|TRBJ1-3|few
TGCAGTGCTAGTGTGGACACCTCTGGAAACACCATATATTTT
CSASVDTSGNTIYF
>TRBD2|TRBV4-1|TRBJ2-5|NA
TGCGCCAGCAGCCCGTACCCTCTGGGGAGGGAAGAGACCCAGTACTTC
CASSPYPLGREETQYF
>NA|TRBV5-1|TRBJ2-7|once
TGCGCCAGCAGCTTGGAAGGGAGGGAGCAGTACTTC
CASSLEGREQYF
>NA|TRBV27|TRBJ2-2|NA
TGTGCCAGCTGCGCATTGTATGCCGGGGAGCTGTTTTTT
CASCALYAGELFF
>NA|TRBV19|TRBJ1-1|NA
TGTGCCAGTAGTATACATGGGACACTCATGAACACTGAAGCTTTCTTT
CASSIHGTLMNTEAFF
>NA|TRBV21-1|TRBJ1-1|once
TGTGCCAGCAGCAACCGGGACAGGGGTATGAACACTGAAGCTTTCTTT
CASSNRDRGMNTEAFF
>TRBD2|TRBV7-9|TRBJ2-7|NA
TGTGCCAGCAGCTCGGGAGGCGACGAGCAGTACTTC
CASSSGGDEQYF
>TRBD2|TRBV28|TRBJ2-1|once
TGTGCCAGCAGTTTAGCGGGAGTGGTCAATGAGCAGTTCTTC
CASSLAGVVNEQFF
>TRBD2|TRBV19|TRBJ2-3|NA
TGTGCCAGTAGTACTTATACTAGCGGGGGGGCTGATACGCAGTATTTT
CASSTYTSGGADTQYF
>TRBD1|TRBV18|TRBJ2-7|NA
TGTGCCAGCTCACCATCGGTCGCAGGGGACAGAGAGCAGTACTTC
CASSPSVAGDREQYF
>NA|TRBV7-2|TRBJ2-1|once
TGTGCCAGCAGCTTAGCGCGTGACAATGAGCAGTTCTTC
CASSLARDNEQFF
>NA|TRBV9|TRBJ1-6|NA
TGTGCCAGCAGCGTAGACAGGCAGAATTCACCCCTCCACTTT
CASSVDRQNSPLHF
>NA|TRBV4-1|TRBJ1-1|NA
TGCGCCAGCAGCCCAGGGAGGGTTGAAGCTTTCTTT
CASSPGRVEAFF